The clone carrying this T cell receptor (beta chain) was recorded many times. Its antigen is undetermined. The CDR3 length is 12 residues. V was trimmed by 1 base and J by 6 bases, leaving 4 bases between them. CDR1 SGHVS and CDR2 FNYEAQ come from the germline V gene. The record originates from a study of human T cells and chemical hapten exposure. Study information: It was small differences in pooled library volume that mainly caused per-sample TCR yields to vary. Study-wide results and caveats: It should be noted that donors had alopecia, so their immune response may differ from healthy people's. Expanded TCRs made up significantly more big CDR3 similarity clusters than controls did.

Time point noted: patch test 3, about 24 weeks after DPC sensitization. Treatment in this sample: therapeutic diphenylcyclopropenone sensitization with weekly scalp DPC. Individual cDNA molecules in this library carried unique molecular identifiers. From the RACE reads, TCRdb called clonotypes with MiXCR, one entry per CDR3 protein. The sample gives tens of thousands of distinct CDR3 sequences, roughly 10% of which show up once; approximately 17% is in the top ten. This specimen was whole blood, taken in connection with sensitization to the hapten diphenylcyclopropenone (DPC). This receptor was taken from a woman aged 40 to 55 with alopecia areata. Some clones in this sample may be carry-over from other donors' samples. The V gene is TRBV7-6, the J gene TRBJ2-1, with D unresolved. In nucleotides, the CDR3 is TGTGCCAGCAGCTTAGTGGGCAATGAGCAGTTCTTC. This encodes CASSLVGNEQFF. Drawing the rest from reference TRBV7-6 and TRBJ2-1, the complete variable domain is GAGVSQSPRYKVTKRGQDVALRCDPISGHVSLYWYRQALGQGPEFLTYFNYEAQQDKSGLPNDRFSAERPEGSISTLTIQRTEQRDSAMYRCASSLVGNEQFFGPGTRLTVL.